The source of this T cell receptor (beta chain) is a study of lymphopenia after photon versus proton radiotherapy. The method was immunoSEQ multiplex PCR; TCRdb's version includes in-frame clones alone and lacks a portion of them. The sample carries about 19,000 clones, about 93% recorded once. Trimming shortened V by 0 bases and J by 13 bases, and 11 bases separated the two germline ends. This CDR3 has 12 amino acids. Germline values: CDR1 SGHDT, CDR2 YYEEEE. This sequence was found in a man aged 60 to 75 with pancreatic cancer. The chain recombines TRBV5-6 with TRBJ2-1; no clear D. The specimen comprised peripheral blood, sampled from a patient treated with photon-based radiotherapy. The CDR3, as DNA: TGTGCCAGCAGCTTGGAGCTAACCAACCAGTTCTTC. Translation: CASSLELTNQFF.